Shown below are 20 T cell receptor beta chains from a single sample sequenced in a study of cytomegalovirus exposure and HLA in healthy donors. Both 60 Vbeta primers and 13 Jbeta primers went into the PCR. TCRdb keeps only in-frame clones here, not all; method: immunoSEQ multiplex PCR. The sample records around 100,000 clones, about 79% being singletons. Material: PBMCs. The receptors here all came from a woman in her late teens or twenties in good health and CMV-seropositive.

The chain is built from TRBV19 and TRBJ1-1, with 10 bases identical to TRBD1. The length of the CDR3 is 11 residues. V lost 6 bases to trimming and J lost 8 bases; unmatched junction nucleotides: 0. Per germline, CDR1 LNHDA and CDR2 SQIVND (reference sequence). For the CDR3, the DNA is TGTGCCAGTAGGGACAGGGGGGAAGCTTTCTTT. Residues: CASRDRGEAFF.

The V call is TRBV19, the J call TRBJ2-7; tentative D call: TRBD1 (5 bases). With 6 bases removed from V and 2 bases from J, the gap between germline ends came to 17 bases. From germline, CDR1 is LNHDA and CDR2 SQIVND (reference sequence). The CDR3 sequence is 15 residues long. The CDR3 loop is CASSLTGLTTYEQYF. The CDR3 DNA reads TGTGCCAGTAGCCTAACAGGATTAACCACCTACGAGCAGTACTTC. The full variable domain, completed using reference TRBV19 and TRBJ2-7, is DGGITQSPKYLFRKEGQNVTLSCEQNLNHDAMYWYRQDPGQGLRLIYYSQIVNDFQKGDIAEGYSVSREKKESFPLTVTSAQKNPTAFYLCASSLTGLTTYEQYFGPGTRLTVT.

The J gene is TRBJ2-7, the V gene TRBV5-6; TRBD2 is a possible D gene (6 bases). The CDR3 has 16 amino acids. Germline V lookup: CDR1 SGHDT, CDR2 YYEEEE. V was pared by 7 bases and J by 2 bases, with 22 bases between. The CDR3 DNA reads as TGTGCCAGCGGGTCCCGGCGGGACGGGCGTGCCTACGAGCAGTACTTC. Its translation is CASGSRRDGRAYEQYF.

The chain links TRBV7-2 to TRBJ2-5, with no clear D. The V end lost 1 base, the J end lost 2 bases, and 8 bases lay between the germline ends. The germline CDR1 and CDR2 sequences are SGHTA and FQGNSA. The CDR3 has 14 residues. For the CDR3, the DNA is TGTGCCAGCAGCTTAGGGTTCAGACAAGAGACCCAGTACTTC. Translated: CASSLGFRQETQYF.

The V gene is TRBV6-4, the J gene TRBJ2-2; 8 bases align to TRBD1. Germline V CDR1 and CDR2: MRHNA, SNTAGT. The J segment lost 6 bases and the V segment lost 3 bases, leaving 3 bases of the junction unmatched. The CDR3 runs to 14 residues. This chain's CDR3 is CASSEQTGAGELFF. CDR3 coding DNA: TGTGCCAGCAGTGAACAGACAGGGGCCGGGGAGCTGTTTTTT.

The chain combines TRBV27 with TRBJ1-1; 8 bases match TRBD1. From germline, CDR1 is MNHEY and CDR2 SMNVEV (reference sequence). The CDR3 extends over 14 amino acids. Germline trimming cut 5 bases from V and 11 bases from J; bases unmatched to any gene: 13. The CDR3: CASSRQGRFGGAFF. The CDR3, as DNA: TGTGCCAGCAGTAGACAGGGGCGCTTCGGTGGGGCTTTCTTT.

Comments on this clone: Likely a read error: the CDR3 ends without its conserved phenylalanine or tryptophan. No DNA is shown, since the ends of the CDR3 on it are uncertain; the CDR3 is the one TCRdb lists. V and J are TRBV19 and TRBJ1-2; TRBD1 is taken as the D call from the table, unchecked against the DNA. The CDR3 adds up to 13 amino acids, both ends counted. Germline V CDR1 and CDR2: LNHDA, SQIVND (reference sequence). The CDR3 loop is CASSIGPAGPVIP.

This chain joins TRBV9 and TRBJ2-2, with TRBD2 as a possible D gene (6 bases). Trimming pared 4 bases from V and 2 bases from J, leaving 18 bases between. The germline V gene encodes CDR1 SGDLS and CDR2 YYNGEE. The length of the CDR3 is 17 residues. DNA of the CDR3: TGTGCCAGCAGCCCGAGGGGAGGCGCCATTAACACCGGGGAGCTGTTTTTT. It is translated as CASSPRGGAINTGELFF.

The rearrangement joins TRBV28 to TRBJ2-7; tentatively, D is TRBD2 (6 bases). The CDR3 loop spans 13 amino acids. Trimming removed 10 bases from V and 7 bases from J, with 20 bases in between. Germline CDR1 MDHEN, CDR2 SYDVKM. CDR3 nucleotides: TGTGCCACCCGGGAGCAGGGCCGCTGGGAGCAGTACTTC. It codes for CATREQGRWEQYF.

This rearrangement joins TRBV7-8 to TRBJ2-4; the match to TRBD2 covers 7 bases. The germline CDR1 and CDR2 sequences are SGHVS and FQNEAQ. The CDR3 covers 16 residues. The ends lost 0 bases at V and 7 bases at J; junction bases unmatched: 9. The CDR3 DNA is TGTGCCAGCAGCTTAGCGCAGGTTAGCGGGTTGAACATTCAGTACTTC. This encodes CASSLAQVSGLNIQYF.

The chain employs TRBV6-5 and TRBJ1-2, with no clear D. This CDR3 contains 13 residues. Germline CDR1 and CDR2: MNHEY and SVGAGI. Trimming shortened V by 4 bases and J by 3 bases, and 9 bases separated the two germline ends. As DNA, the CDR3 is TGTGCCAGCAGTTCATACTCATACTATGGCTACACCTTC. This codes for CASSSYSYYGYTF.

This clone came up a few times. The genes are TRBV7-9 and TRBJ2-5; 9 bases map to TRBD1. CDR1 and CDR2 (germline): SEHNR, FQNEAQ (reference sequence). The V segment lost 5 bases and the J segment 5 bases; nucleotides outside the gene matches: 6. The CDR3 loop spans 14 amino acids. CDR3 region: CASSATGGGETQYF. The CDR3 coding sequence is TGTGCCAGCAGCGCAACAGGGGGCGGGGAGACCCAGTACTTC.

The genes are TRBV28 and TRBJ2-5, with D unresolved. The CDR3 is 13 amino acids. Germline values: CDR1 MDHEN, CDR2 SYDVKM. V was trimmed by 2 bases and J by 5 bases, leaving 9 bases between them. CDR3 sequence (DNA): TGTGCCAGCAGTTTAGCAGGAAGGGAGACCCAGTACTTC. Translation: CASSLAGRETQYF.

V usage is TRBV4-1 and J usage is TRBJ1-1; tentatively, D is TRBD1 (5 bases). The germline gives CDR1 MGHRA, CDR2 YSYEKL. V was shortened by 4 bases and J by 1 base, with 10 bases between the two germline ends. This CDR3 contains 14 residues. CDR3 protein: CASSRQQENTEAFF. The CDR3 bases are TGCGCCAGCAGCCGACAACAGGAGAACACTGAAGCTTTCTTT.

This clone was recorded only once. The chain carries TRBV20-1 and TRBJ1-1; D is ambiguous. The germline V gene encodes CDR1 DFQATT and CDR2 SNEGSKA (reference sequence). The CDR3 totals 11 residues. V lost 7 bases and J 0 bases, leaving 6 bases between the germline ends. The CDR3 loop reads CSVGMNTEAFF. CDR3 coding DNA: TGCAGTGTCGGGATGAACACTGAAGCTTTCTTT.

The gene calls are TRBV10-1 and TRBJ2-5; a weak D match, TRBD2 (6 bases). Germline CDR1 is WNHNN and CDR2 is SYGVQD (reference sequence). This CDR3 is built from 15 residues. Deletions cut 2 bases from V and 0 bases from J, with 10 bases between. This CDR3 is CASSEGSGDQETQYF. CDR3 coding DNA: TGCGCCAGCAGTGAGGGGTCGGGGGACCAAGAGACCCAGTACTTC.

The CDR3 sequence is CASSLGTENTIYF. The CDR3 DNA follows: TGCGCCAGCAGCTTGGGGACAGAAAACACCATATATTTT. The chain uses TRBV5-1 and TRBJ1-3, with D perhaps TRBD1 (6 bases). This CDR3 is built from 13 residues. V was cut by 0 bases and J by 6 bases, with 7 bases left in between. Germline CDR1 SGHRS, CDR2 YFSETQ.

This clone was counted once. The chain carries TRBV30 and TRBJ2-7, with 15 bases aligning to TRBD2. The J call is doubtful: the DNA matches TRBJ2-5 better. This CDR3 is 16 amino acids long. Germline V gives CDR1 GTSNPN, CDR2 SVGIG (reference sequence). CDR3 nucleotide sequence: TGTGCCTGGAATCGGGGACTAGCGGGAGGACAAGAGACCCAGTACTTC. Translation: CAWNRGLAGGQETQYF.

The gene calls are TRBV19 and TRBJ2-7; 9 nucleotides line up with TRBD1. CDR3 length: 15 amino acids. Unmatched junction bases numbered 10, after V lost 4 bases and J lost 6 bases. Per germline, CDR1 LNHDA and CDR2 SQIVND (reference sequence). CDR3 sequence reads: CASSSPYRGHVEQYF. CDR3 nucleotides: TGTGCCAGTAGTAGCCCCTACAGGGGGCACGTCGAGCAGTACTTC.

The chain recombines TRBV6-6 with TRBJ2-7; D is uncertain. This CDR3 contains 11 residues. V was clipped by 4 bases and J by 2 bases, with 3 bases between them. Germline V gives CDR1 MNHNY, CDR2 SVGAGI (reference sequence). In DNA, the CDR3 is TGTGCCAGCAGTTCTACCTACGAGCAGTACTTC. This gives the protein CASSSTYEQYF.